The entry below gives a single T cell receptor (beta chain) sequence along with its context. What it recognizes is unknown. This record belongs to a study of identifying expanded T cells in peripheral blood. Study results and caveats: Clone count variance between approximately two-week samples rose with total template count.

No infections or other immune events were documented during collection. Germline CDR1 and CDR2: LGHNT and FRNRAP. V trimming: 5 bases; J trimming: 1 base; junction bases outside the gene matches: 15. The CDR3 spans 18 residues. TCRdb's copy holds only in-frame clones and misses some; the assay was immunoSEQ multiplex PCR. The sample lists around 100,000 clones; around nine tenths were seen once. This rearrangement joins TRBV12-5 to TRBJ2-5, with 8 nucleotides matching TRBD1. The sequenced material came from blood. The origin of this receptor is a person aged 18-70 years in good health. For the CDR3, the DNA is TGTGCTAGTGGTCCCGGACAGGGTAGTAACATCGGCCAAGAGACCCAGTACTTC. Translating it yields CASGPGQGSNIGQETQYF. Full variable domain (missing parts from reference TRBV12-5 and TRBJ2-5): DARVTQTPRHKVTEMGQEVTMRCQPILGHNTVFWYRQTMMQGLELLAYFRNRAPLDDSGMPKDRFSAEMPDATLATLKIQPSEPRDSAVYFCASGPGQGSNIGQETQYFGPGTRLLVL.